Each of the 22 T cell receptor beta chains below was sequenced from the same sample in a study of shared clonotypes between healthy human individuals. Clones were read by immunoSEQ multiplex PCR, and TCRdb kept only the in-frame ones, dropping some. The sample carries fewer than 800,000 clones, around 92% recorded once. Naivety among CD8 cells was defined by CD45RO negativity and positive CCR7 selection, thereby excluding terminally differentiated effector memory CD45RA+ cells. The specimen was naive CD8+ T cells sorted from blood. These receptors originate from a man between 25 and 39 years old in good health.

The gene calls are TRBV7-2 and TRBJ2-3; 7 nucleotides match TRBD2. The CDR3 is made up of 12 amino acids. The germline V gene encodes CDR1 SGHTA and CDR2 FQGNSA. The V segment lost 0 bases and the J segment 14 bases; nucleotides outside the gene matches: 5. CDR3 sequence reads: CASSLAPRERYF. CDR3 bases: TGTGCCAGCAGCTTAGCACCGCGGGAGCGGTATTTT.

This chain links TRBV5-1 with TRBJ1-1, with 10 nucleotides matching TRBD1. Per germline, CDR1 SGHRS and CDR2 YFSETQ. After removal of 0 bases from V and 8 bases from J, the junction contained 4 bases not matched to a gene. The CDR3 has 14 residues. This CDR3 is CASSLVGQGLEAFF. CDR3 coding DNA: TGCGCCAGCAGCTTGGTGGGACAGGGGTTGGAAGCTTTCTTT.

The V gene is TRBV4-1, the J gene TRBJ2-1; D is undetermined. V gave up 1 base and J gave up 5 bases, with 18 bases separating them. The CDR3 length is 17 residues. Germline V gene lookup returns CDR1 MGHRA and CDR2 YSYEKL. CDR3 bases: TGCGCCAGCAGCCAAGGGGTAACTCCGACCGAGAACAATGAGCAGTTCTTC. It is translated as CASSQGVTPTENNEQFF.

This clone was observed a few times. This chain connects TRBV7-2 to TRBJ2-1; 8 bases align to TRBD2. With 9 bases clipped from V and 6 bases from J, the junction kept 13 bases outside the gene matches. The CDR3 has 15 amino acids. CDR1 is SGHTA and CDR2 is FQGNSA in the germline V gene. CDR3 sequence (DNA): TGTGCCAGAACCCAGGGGACTAGTTTAGGCAATGAGCAGTTCTTC. Translation: CARTQGTSLGNEQFF.

J is TRBJ1-2 and V is TRBV7-9; D remains ambiguous. The CDR3 is made up of 14 amino acids. Looked up from germline, CDR1 is SEHNR and CDR2 is FQNEAQ (reference sequence). Trimming stripped 5 bases from V and 3 bases from J, with 13 bases between. CDR3 nucleotides: TGTGCCAGCAGCCGCCGTCCAGATGACTATGGCTACACCTTC. This codes for CASSRRPDDYGYTF.

This clone was found a few times. The rearrangement uses TRBV5-1 and TRBJ1-5, with D unclear. CDR1 is SGHRS, CDR2 YFSETQ, per germline. Trimming removed 0 bases at V and 3 bases at J, with 10 bases between. The CDR3 sequence is 15 residues long. CDR3 protein: CASSLAGQINQPQHF. CDR3 DNA sequence: TGCGCCAGCAGCTTGGCCGGGCAGATCAATCAGCCCCAGCATTTT.

The chain couples TRBV7-9 to TRBJ2-1; D gene ambiguous. The germline V gene encodes CDR1 SEHNR and CDR2 FQNEAQ (reference sequence). CDR3 length equals 15 residues. Trimming cost V 5 bases and J 5 bases, with 16 bases left between them. The CDR3, as DNA: TGTGCCAGCAGCCCGGCGGCGGAGCCCAACAATGAGCAGTTCTTC. Its protein product is CASSPAAEPNNEQFF.

The V and J genes are TRBV6-1 and TRBJ1-1; 7 bases map to TRBD1. CDR3 length equals 14 residues. The ends lost 8 bases at V and 2 bases at J; junction bases unmatched: 8. The germline V gene encodes CDR1 MNHNS and CDR2 SASEGT. The CDR3 coding sequence is TGTGCCAGCGGGGAAGGGACAGAAAACACTGAAGCTTTCTTT. This sequence encodes CASGEGTENTEAFF.

The rearrangement joins TRBV13 to TRBJ2-1, with a tentative D call TRBD2 (7 bases). The germline V gene encodes CDR1 PRHDT and CDR2 FYEKMQ (reference sequence). Trimming stripped 3 bases from V and 8 bases from J, with 17 bases between. This CDR3 is 15 amino acids long. The CDR3 DNA reads as TGTGCCAGCAGCTTGCAGGGGAGGGGCACGTATGAGCAGTTCTTC. Translation gives CASSLQGRGTYEQFF.

The chain carries TRBV28 and TRBJ2-3, with 7 bases matching TRBD2. There are 14 residues in the CDR3. V dropped 5 bases and J dropped 0; count of bases not matched to a gene: 2. Looked up from germline, CDR1 is MDHEN and CDR2 is SYDVKM. The CDR3 protein is CASSNGRSTDTQYF. The DNA of the CDR3 is TGTGCCAGCAGTAACGGGAGGAGCACAGATACGCAGTATTTT.

This rearrangement joins TRBV7-9 to TRBJ1-1, with D possibly matching TRBD1 (5 bases). The CDR3 is 14 residues long. V dropped 5 bases and J dropped 9 bases, with 19 bases sitting between them. Germline V lookup: CDR1 SEHNR, CDR2 FQNEAQ (reference sequence). The CDR3 DNA reads TGTGCCAGCAGCGCCGGACAAGGGAGGGTGAAAGCTTTCTTT. Translating it yields CASSAGQGRVKAFF.

The chain links TRBV9 to TRBJ2-1; 7 nucleotides line up with TRBD1. The CDR3 loop spans 15 amino acids. J was trimmed by 4 bases and V by 0 bases; bases with no gene match: 4. From germline, CDR1 is SGDLS and CDR2 YYNGEE. For the CDR3, the DNA is TGTGCCAGCAGCGTAGGAACAGGGGTTTACAATGAGCAGTTCTTC. Amino acid sequence: CASSVGTGVYNEQFF.

This rearrangement joins TRBV11-2 to TRBJ2-3; maybe TRBD2 (5 bases). This CDR3 spans 16 amino acids. Trimming took off 1 base at V and 3 bases at J, with 14 bases between the two ends. Germline-derived CDR1 and CDR2 are SGHAT and FQNNGV. This chain's CDR3 is CASSLAVGMPTDTQYF. CDR3 DNA sequence: TGTGCCAGCAGCTTAGCTGTCGGGATGCCTACAGATACGCAGTATTTT. Based on the CDR3 plus reference TRBV11-2 and TRBJ2-3, the full variable domain is EAGVAQSPRYKIIEKRQSVAFWCNPISGHATLYWYQQILGQGPKLLIQFQNNGVVDDSQLPKDRFSAERLKGVDSTLKIQPAKLEDSAVYLCASSLAVGMPTDTQYFGPGTRLTVL.

This sequence joins TRBV6-4 and TRBJ2-1; 9 nucleotides agree with TRBD1. J lost 7 bases, V lost 6 bases, and 10 bases had no gene match. Germline values: CDR1 MRHNA, CDR2 SNTAGT. CDR3 length: 15 amino acids. The CDR3 nucleotides are TGTGCCAGCAGCAGAGACAGGGGGTCGGAGAATGAGCAGTTCTTC. Translation gives CASSRDRGSENEQFF.

This chain joins TRBV18 and TRBJ2-7, with a possible D match to TRBD2 (5 bases). The CDR3 extends over 11 amino acids. The germline V and J ends were trimmed by 6 bases and 5 bases, with 8 bases remaining between them. Germline V CDR1 and CDR2: KGHSH, LQKENI. CDR3 amino acids: CASSAGHEQYF. The CDR3, as DNA: TGTGCCAGCTCCGCGGGCCACGAGCAGTACTTC.

The chain links TRBV7-6 to TRBJ1-3; 7 nucleotides align to TRBD1. Germline CDR1 reads SGHVS; CDR2 reads FNYEAQ. After removal of 5 bases from V and 0 bases from J, the junction contained 10 bases not matched to a gene. CDR3 length: 17 residues. The CDR3 is CASSDPWDRGSGNTIYF. The CDR3 bases are TGTGCCAGCAGCGACCCCTGGGACAGAGGCTCTGGAAACACCATATATTTT.

The rearrangement links TRBV7-6 to TRBJ2-7; 8 bases agree with TRBD1. CDR3 length equals 16 residues. Trimming cost V 1 base and J 1 base; bases outside gene matches: 6. The germline gives CDR1 SGHVS, CDR2 FNYEAQ. The CDR3: CASSLEGGTGSYEQYF. CDR3 coding DNA: TGTGCCAGCAGCTTAGAAGGCGGGACAGGTTCCTACGAGCAGTACTTC.

The chain has TRBV28 and TRBJ1-1; unclear D gene. Germline V gene lookup returns CDR1 MDHEN and CDR2 SYDVKM. The CDR3 length is 15 residues. Trimming stripped 2 bases from V and 4 bases from J, with 14 bases between. The CDR3 sequence is CASSLLDISGTEAFF. CDR3 sequence (DNA): TGTGCCAGCAGTTTACTGGATATATCGGGCACTGAAGCTTTCTTT.

The chain couples TRBV6-5 to TRBJ2-3; 9 bases agree with TRBD2. Germline values: CDR1 MNHEY, CDR2 SVGAGI. V gave up 4 bases and J gave up 5 bases; unmatched junction bases: 4. CDR3 size: 14 residues. CDR3 amino acids: CASSLAGVGDTQYF. DNA for the CDR3: TGTGCCAGCAGTTTAGCGGGAGTGGGAGATACGCAGTATTTT.

This chain joins TRBV5-1 and TRBJ1-1; perhaps TRBD1 as D (5 bases). The CDR3 length is 14 residues. Germline V gene data show CDR1 as SGHRS and CDR2 as YFSETQ. V dropped 1 base and J dropped 1 base, with 8 bases sitting between them. This chain's CDR3 is CASSLRGTNTEAFF. CDR3 bases: TGCGCCAGCAGCTTGCGGGGGACGAACACTGAAGCTTTCTTT.

J is TRBJ2-7 and V is TRBV7-9, with TRBD2 matching over 7 bases. V dropped 5 bases and J dropped 4; count of bases not matched to a gene: 5. The CDR3 extends over 13 amino acids. Germline-derived CDR1 and CDR2 are SEHNR and FQNEAQ (reference sequence). CDR3 coding DNA: TGTGCCAGCAGCGGGGCGGGAGAATACGAGCAGTACTTC. Its translation is CASSGAGEYEQYF.

This clone has a handful of counts. The rearrangement links TRBV4-1 to TRBJ2-7; D may be TRBD2 (6 bases). V lost 4 bases to trimming and J lost 5 bases, with 12 bases between them. This CDR3 contains 13 residues. In germline, CDR1 is MGHRA, CDR2 YSYEKL. CDR3 protein: CASSPTEGNEQYF. In DNA form, the CDR3 reads TGCGCCAGCAGCCCGACGGAGGGTAACGAGCAGTACTTC.